One and the same sample provided the 13 T cell receptor beta chains below, sequenced in a study of cytomegalovirus exposure and HLA in healthy donors. Profiling relied on immunoSEQ multiplex PCR, and the TCRdb table lists in-frame clones only, not all of them. The sample includes over 250,000 clones, about 90% seen only once; the top ten take about 1.2%. Sequenced: PBMCs. The receptors derive from a woman aged 25 to 39 in good health and CMV-seropositive.

The genes are TRBV6-1 and TRBJ2-7, with D unclear. Trimming took off 3 bases at V and 0 bases at J, with 9 bases between the two ends. The germline V gene has CDR1 MNHNS and CDR2 SASEGT. The CDR3 covers 14 residues. Here the CDR3 DNA reads TGTGCCAGCAGTGATACCCTTGGCTCCTACGAGCAGTACTTC. Translation: CASSDTLGSYEQYF.

The chain employs TRBV28 and TRBJ2-6; D possibly corresponds to TRBD2 (6 bases). Deletions cut 7 bases from V and 3 bases from J, with 16 bases between. Germline V gene lookup returns CDR1 MDHEN and CDR2 SYDVKM. The CDR3 covers 16 residues. This chain's CDR3 is CASTPGGSDGANVLTF. The CDR3 DNA reads as TGTGCCAGCACCCCTGGGGGGTCGGATGGGGCCAACGTCCTGACTTTC.

This clone was picked up a small number of times. This chain joins TRBV15 and TRBJ1-5; 7 bases are a match to TRBD1. Germline assignment: CDR1 LNHNV and CDR2 YYDKDF (reference sequence). V lost 3 bases to trimming and J lost 3 bases; unmatched junction nucleotides: 5. This CDR3 is 15 amino acids long. The CDR3 loop is CATSRVGQVNQPQHF. The CDR3 bases are TGTGCCACCAGCAGGGTTGGACAGGTCAATCAGCCCCAGCATTTT.

The chain links TRBV27 to TRBJ1-5; the match to TRBD1 covers 7 bases. V shed 10 bases and J 5 bases; nucleotides not matched to a gene: 5. The length of the CDR3 is 12 residues. The germline V gene has CDR1 MNHEY and CDR2 SMNVEV (reference sequence). CDR3 amino acids: CAITRGDQPQHF. The CDR3 nucleotides read TGTGCCATCACCAGGGGGGATCAGCCCCAGCATTTT.

Concerning this clone: The junction differs from germline at one of its ends, possibly a read error. The J gene is TRBJ1-1, the V gene TRBV5-1; D is possibly TRBD1 (6 bases). Germline CDR1 is SGHRS and CDR2 is YFSETQ. The CDR3 runs to 13 residues. The CDR3 bases are TGCGCCAGCAGGTTGGACAGCAACACTGAAGCTTTCTTT. Protein product: CASRLDSNTEAFF.

The table lists this clone with a count of one. This rearrangement joins TRBV6-5 to TRBJ2-5; TRBD1 or TRBD2 may be the D gene (7 bases each). This CDR3 contains 15 residues. Germline CDR1 and CDR2: MNHEY and SVGAGI. Deletions cut 6 bases from V and 4 bases from J, with 18 bases between. The chain's CDR3 is CASSRQGGARETQYF. DNA for the CDR3: TGTGCCAGCAGCCGCCAGGGGGGGGCCCGAGAGACCCAGTACTTC.

The chain has TRBV7-7 and TRBJ2-3, with D maybe TRBD1 (6 bases). CDR3 size: 13 residues. Trimming took off 4 bases at V and 2 bases at J, with 7 bases between the two ends. CDR1 SSHAT and CDR2 FNYEAQ come from the germline V gene (reference sequence). The CDR3 DNA reads TGTGCCAGCAGCTCAGGGGCCACAGATACGCAGTATTTT. Protein: CASSSGATDTQYF.

The CDR3 region is CASSTVAGASYEQYF. The CDR3 DNA reads TGTGCCAGTAGTACGGTAGCGGGGGCCTCCTACGAGCAGTACTTC. The chain combines TRBV19 with TRBJ2-7; 9 bases align to TRBD2. CDR1 LNHDA and CDR2 SQIVND come from the germline V gene (reference sequence). V lost 4 bases and J lost 0; bases outside the gene matches: 4. The CDR3 is made up of 15 amino acids.

The genes are TRBV18 and TRBJ2-7, with TRBD2 matching over 7 bases. Germline CDR1 reads KGHSH; CDR2 reads LQKENI. Losses at the gene ends were 1 base for V and 0 bases for J; bases not matched to a gene: 9. This CDR3 is built from 17 residues. The CDR3: CASSPRGRDFGSYEQYF. CDR3 in DNA: TGTGCCAGCTCACCACGCGGGAGAGATTTTGGCTCCTACGAGCAGTACTTC.

The chain uses TRBV5-6 and TRBJ2-1, with D possibly being TRBD2 (5 bases). Looked up from germline, CDR1 is SGHDT and CDR2 is YYEEEE. With 0 bases removed from V and 6 bases from J, the gap between germline ends came to 16 bases. This CDR3 spans 16 amino acids. DNA of the CDR3: TGTGCCAGCAGCTTGGCCCGGGGTCAGAGGCCCAATGAGCAGTTCTTC. Encoded protein: CASSLARGQRPNEQFF.

This chain connects TRBV7-2 to TRBJ2-1, with TRBD2 identical over 9 bases. The germline gives CDR1 SGHTA, CDR2 FQGNSA. The trim removed 5 bases at V and 4 bases at J, leaving 18 bases unmatched. This CDR3 is 19 amino acids long. DNA of the CDR3: TGTGCCAGCAGCCGAGGGGGGACTAGCACAATCAGTGGGTACAATGAGCAGTTCTTC. It is translated as CASSRGGTSTISGYNEQFF.

The V and J genes are TRBV29-1 and TRBJ1-2; no firm D call. The V and J ends lost 0 bases and 10 bases respectively, with 6 bases between them. Per germline, CDR1 SQVTM and CDR2 ANQGSEA. There are 10 residues in the CDR3. The CDR3: CSVEDTPYTF. CDR3 sequence (DNA): TGCAGCGTTGAAGACACACCCTACACCTTC. Supplemented by reference TRBV29-1 and TRBJ1-2, the full variable domain reads SAVISQKPSRDICQRGTSLTIQCQVDSQVTMMFWYRQQPGQSLTLIATANQGSEATYESGFVIDKFPISRPNLTFSTLTVSNMSPEDSSIYLCSVEDTPYTFGSGTRLTVV.

This clone occurred once. The chain couples TRBV11-3 to TRBJ2-2; TRBD2 agrees at 15 bases. After removal of 5 bases from V and 4 bases from J, the junction contained 8 bases not matched to a gene. CDR3 size: 18 residues. Germline loops: CDR1 SGHNT, CDR2 YENEEA. The CDR3 coding sequence is TGTGCCAGCAGCCCCGGACTAGCGGGGGGGCGTTTCACCGGGGAGCTGTTTTTT. It translates to CASSPGLAGGRFTGELFF.